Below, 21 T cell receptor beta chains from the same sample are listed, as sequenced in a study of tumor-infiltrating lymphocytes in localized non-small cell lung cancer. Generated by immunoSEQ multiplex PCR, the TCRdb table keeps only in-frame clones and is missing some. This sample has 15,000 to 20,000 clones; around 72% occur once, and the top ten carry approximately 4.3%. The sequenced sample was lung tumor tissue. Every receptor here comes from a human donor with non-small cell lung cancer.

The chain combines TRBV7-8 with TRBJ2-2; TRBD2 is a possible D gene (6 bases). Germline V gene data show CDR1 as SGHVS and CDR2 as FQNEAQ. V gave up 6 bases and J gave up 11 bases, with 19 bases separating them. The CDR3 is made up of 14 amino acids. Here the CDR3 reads CASREGTHRGELFF. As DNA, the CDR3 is TGTGCCAGCAGGGAGGGGACCCACCGGGGAGAGCTGTTTTTT.

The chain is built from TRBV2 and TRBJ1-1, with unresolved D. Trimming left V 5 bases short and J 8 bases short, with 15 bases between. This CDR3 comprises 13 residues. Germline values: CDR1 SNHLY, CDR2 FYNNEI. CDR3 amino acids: CASSTYGTTEAFF. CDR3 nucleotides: TGTGCCAGCAGTACCTACGGCACCACCGAAGCTTTCTTT. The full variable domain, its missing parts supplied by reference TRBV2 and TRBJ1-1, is EPEVTQTPSHQVTQMGQEVILRCVPISNHLYFYWYRQILGQKVEFLVSFYNNEISEKSEIFDDQFSVERPDGSNFTLKIRSTKLEDSAMYFCASSTYGTTEAFFGQGTRLTVV.

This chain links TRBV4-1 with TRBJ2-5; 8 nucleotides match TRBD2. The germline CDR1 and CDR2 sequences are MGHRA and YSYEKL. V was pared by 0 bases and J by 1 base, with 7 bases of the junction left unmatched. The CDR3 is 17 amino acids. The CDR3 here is CASSQEGPGGSQETQYF. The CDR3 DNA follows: TGCGCCAGCAGCCAAGAAGGACCGGGAGGGTCCCAAGAGACCCAGTACTTC.

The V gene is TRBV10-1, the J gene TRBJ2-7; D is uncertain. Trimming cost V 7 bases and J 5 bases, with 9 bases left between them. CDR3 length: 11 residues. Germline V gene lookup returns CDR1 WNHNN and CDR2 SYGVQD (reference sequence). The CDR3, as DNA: TGCGCCAGCATGTCCATCCACGAGCAGTACTTC. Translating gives CASMSIHEQYF.

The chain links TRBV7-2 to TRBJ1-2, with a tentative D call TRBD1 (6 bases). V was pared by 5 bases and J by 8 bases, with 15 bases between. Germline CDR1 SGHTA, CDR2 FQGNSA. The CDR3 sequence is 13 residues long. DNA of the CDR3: TGTGCCAGCAGCCCAGGAGGGGGGCCCGGCTACACCTTC. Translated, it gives CASSPGGGPGYTF.

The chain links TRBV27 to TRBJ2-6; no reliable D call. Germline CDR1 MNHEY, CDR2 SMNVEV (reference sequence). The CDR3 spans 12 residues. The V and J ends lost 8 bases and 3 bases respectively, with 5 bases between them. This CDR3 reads CASGIGANVLTF. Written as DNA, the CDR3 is TGTGCCAGCGGAATTGGGGCCAACGTCCTGACTTTC.

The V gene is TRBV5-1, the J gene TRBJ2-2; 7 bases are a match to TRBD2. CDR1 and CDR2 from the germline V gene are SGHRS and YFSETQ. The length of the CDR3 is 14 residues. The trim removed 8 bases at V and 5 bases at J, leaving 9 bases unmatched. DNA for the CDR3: TGCGCCAGTGTGGCTCCGGGGGGAACCGGGGAGCTGTTTTTT. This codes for CASVAPGGTGELFF.

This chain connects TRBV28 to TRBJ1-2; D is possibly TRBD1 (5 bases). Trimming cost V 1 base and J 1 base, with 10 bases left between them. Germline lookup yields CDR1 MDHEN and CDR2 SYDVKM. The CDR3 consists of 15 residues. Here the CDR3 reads CASSLFGGSNYGYTF. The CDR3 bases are TGTGCCAGCAGTTTATTCGGGGGTAGTAACTATGGCTACACCTTC.

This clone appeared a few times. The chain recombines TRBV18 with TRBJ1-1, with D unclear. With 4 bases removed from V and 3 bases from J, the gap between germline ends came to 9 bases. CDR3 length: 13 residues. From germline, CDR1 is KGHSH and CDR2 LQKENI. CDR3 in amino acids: CASSLAFDTEAFF. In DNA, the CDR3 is TGTGCCAGCTCACTGGCATTCGACACTGAAGCTTTCTTT.

In DNA form, the CDR3 reads TGTGCCAGCAGTGAGGGGAGCAATCAGCCCCAGCATTTT. It specifies CASSEGSNQPQHF. The chain employs TRBV6-1 and TRBJ1-5, with D unresolved. CDR3 size: 13 residues. V was pared by 3 bases and J by 1 base, with 4 bases between. Germline-derived CDR1 and CDR2 are MNHNS and SASEGT.

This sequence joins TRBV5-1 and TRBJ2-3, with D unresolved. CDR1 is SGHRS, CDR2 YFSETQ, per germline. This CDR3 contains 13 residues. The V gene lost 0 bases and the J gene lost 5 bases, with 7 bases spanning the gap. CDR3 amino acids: CASSLEGIDTQYF. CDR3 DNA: TGCGCCAGCAGCTTGGAAGGTATAGATACGCAGTATTTT.

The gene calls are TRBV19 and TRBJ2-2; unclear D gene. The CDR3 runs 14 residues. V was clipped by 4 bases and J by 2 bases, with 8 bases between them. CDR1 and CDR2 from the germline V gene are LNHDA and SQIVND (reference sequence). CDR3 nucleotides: TGTGCCAGTAGTAATATGAAAAACACCGGGGAGCTGTTTTTT. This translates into CASSNMKNTGELFF.

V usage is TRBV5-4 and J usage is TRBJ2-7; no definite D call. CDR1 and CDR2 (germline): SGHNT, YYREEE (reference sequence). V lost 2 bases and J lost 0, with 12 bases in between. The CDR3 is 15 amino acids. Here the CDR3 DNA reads TGTGCCAGCAGCTTAGGGCAGGTAACCTCCTACGAGCAGTACTTC. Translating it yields CASSLGQVTSYEQYF.

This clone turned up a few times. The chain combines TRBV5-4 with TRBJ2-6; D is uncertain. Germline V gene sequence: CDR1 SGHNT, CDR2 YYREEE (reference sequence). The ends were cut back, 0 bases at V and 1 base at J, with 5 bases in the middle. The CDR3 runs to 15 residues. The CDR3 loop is CASSLDQSGANVLTF. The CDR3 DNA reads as TGTGCCAGCAGCTTGGATCAATCTGGGGCCAACGTCCTGACTTTC.

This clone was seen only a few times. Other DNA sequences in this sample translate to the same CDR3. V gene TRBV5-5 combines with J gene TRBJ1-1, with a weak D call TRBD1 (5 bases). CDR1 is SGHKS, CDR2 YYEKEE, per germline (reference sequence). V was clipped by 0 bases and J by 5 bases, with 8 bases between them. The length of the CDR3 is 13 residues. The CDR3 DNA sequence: TGTGCCAGCAGCTTGGTGGGGGATACTGAAGCTTTCTTT. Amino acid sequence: CASSLVGDTEAFF.

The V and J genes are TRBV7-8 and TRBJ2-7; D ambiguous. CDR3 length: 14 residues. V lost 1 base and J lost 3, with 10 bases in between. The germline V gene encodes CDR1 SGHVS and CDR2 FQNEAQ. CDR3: CASSLEAPYYEQYF. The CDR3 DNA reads TGTGCCAGCAGCTTAGAAGCCCCGTACTACGAGCAGTACTTC.

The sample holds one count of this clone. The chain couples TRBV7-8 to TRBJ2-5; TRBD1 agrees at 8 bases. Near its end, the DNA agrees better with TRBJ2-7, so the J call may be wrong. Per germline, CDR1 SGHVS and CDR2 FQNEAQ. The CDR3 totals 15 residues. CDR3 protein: CASSQDRGEIDEQYF. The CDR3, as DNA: TGTGCCAGCAGCCAAGACAGGGGAGAAATAGACGAGCAGTACTTC.

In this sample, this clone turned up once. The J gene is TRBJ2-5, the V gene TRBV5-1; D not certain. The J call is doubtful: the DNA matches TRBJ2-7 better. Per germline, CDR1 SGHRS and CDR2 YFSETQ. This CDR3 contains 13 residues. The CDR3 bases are TGCGCCAGCAGCTTGGCGGCTTCCTACGAGCAGTACTTC. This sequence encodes CASSLAASYEQYF.

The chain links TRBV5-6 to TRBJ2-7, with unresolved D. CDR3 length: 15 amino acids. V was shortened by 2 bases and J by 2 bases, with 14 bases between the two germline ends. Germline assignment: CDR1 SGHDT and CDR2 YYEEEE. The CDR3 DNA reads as TGTGCCAGCAGCTTCGCCCAGGCCGACCCCTACGAGCAGTACTTC. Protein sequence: CASSFAQADPYEQYF.

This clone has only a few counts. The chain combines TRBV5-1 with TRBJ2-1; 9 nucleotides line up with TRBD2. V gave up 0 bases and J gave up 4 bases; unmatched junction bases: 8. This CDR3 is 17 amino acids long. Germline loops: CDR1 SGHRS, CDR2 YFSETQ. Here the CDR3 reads CASSLATSGRGYNEQFF. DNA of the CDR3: TGCGCCAGCAGCTTGGCGACTAGCGGAAGGGGATACAATGAGCAGTTCTTC.

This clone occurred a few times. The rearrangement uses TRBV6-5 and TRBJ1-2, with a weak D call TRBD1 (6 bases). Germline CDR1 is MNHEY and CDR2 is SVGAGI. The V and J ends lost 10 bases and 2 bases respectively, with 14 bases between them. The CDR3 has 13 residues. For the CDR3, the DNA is TGTGCCACAAAGAGGGGGGACAACTATGGCTACACCTTC. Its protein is CATKRGDNYGYTF.